The clone carrying this T cell receptor (beta chain) was observed a single time. The data stem from a study of blood T cell repertoires in COVID-19. Across the study: Collection of acute and convalescent COVID-19 samples took place in the United States, Italy and Spain.

Trimming removed 5 bases at V and 2 bases at J, with 3 bases between. CDR1 MDHEN and CDR2 SYDVKM come from the germline V gene. This CDR3 has 11 amino acids. Profiled with immunoSEQ multiplex PCR; TCRdb holds only in-frame clones, not every one. In the table there are 450,000 to 500,000 clones, 80% to 90% of which are singletons. The gene calls are TRBV28 and TRBJ1-1; D unresolved. This TCR came from a human donor in a cohort sampled during active COVID-19. Sequenced: peripheral blood. This CDR3 reads CASSPNTEAFF. CDR3 DNA: TGTGCCAGCAGTCCAAACACTGAAGCTTTCTTT.